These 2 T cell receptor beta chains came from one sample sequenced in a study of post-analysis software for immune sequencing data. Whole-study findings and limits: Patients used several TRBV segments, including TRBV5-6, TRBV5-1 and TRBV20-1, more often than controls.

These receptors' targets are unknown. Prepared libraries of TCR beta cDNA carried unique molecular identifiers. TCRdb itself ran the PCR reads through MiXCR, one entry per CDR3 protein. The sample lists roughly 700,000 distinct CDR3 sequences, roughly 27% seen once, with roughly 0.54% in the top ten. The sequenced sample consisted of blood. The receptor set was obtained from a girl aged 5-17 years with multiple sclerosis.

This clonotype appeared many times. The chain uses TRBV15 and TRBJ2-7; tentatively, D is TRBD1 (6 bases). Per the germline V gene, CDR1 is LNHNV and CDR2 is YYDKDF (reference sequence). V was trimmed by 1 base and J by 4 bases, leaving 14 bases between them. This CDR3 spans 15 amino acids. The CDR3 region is CATSRVRGRAYEQYF. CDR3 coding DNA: TGTGCCACCAGCAGAGTAAGGGGGAGAGCTTACGAGCAGTACTTC.

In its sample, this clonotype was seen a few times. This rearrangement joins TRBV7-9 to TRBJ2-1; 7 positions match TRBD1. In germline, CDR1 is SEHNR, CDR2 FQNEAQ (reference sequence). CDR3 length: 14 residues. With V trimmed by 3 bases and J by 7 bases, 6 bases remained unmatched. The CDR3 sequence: CASSFQLTGNEQFF. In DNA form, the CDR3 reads TGTGCCAGCAGCTTCCAACTGACAGGGAATGAGCAGTTCTTC.